This passage covers 8 T cell receptor beta chains from one sample sequenced in a study of monozygotic twins with inflammatory bowel disease. TCRdb reprocessed the 5' RACE reads, keeping one entry per CDR3 protein, no DNA. The sample has about 93,000 distinct CDR3 sequences. The sequencing input was blood. Receptors were obtained from a human donor with ulcerative colitis or Crohn's disease, or a healthy co-twin of an affected twin (not recorded which).

The genes are TRBV29-1 and TRBJ2-7; checking the TCRdb D call of TRBD1 is not possible without DNA. This CDR3 spans 12 amino acids. CDR1 SQVTM and CDR2 ANQGSEA come from the germline V gene. The CDR3 loop reads CSVRADNYEQYF.

The chain couples TRBV11-2 to TRBJ1-2; lacking DNA, the TRBD1 call made by TCRdb goes unchecked. Per germline, CDR1 SGHAT and CDR2 FQNNGV. CDR3 length equals 15 residues. CDR3 residues: CASSLDPGAIFGYTF.

V usage is TRBV7-3 and J usage is TRBJ1-1. The length of the CDR3 is 13 residues. Germline lookup yields CDR1 SGHTA and CDR2 FQGTGA. CDR3 sequence reads: CASSLLSNTEAFF.

The chain joins TRBV6-1 to TRBJ2-5; TCRdb calls TRBD1, which cannot be checked without DNA. The CDR3 extends over 15 amino acids. CDR1 is MNHNS and CDR2 is SASEGT in the germline V gene. CDR3 sequence reads: CASKEYYGAAETQYF.

This chain connects TRBV6-5 to TRBJ1-1; TCRdb lists TRBD1, though no DNA is available to test this call. The CDR3 length is 15 residues. Looked up from germline, CDR1 is MNHEY and CDR2 is SVGAGI. This chain's CDR3 is CASSYSGRVGSEAFF.

The rearrangement joins TRBV3-1 to TRBJ2-5; TCRdb returns TRBD1, unconfirmable since there is no DNA. CDR1 and CDR2 (germline): LGHDT, YNNKEL (reference sequence). This CDR3 is 13 amino acids long. CDR3 sequence reads: CASSQGGAETQYF.

J is TRBJ2-2 and V is TRBV7-9. The germline CDR1 and CDR2 sequences are SEHNR and FQNEAQ (reference sequence). The CDR3 extends over 12 amino acids. CDR3 loop: CASSLDTGELFF.

The chain combines TRBV7-2 with TRBJ2-7. The CDR3 contains 11 residues. Germline V CDR1 and CDR2: SGHTA, FQGNSA. CDR3 residues: CASSVRYEQYF.